Listed below are T cell receptor beta chains from one sample, sequenced in a study of shared clonotypes between healthy human individuals. Libraries were prepared by immunoSEQ multiplex PCR; TCRdb keeps only in-frame clonotypes and omits some of them. The sample carries some 2,500,000 clones, approximately 90% recorded once. The sequencing input was naive CD4+ T cells from PBMCs. These receptors originate from a man between 18 and 29 years old in good health. Some clones in this sample may be carry-over from other donors' samples. Both conserved end residues are part of each CDR3. Each record gives: J gene, CDR3 length, V gene, CDR3 protein.

J gene: TRBJ2-1
CDR3 length: 18
V gene: TRBV11-2
CDR3 protein: CASTVMASGRSSYNEQFF

J gene: TRBJ2-7
CDR3 length: 15
V gene: TRBV4-3
CDR3 protein: CASSQAGTGRYEQYF

J gene: TRBJ2-3
CDR3 length: 16
V gene: TRBV28
CDR3 protein: CASSFGVDSTTDTQYF

J gene: TRBJ2-1
CDR3 length: 10
V gene: TRBV20-1
CDR3 protein: CSASWQQQFF

J gene: TRBJ2-1
CDR3 length: 12
V gene: TRBV12-5
CDR3 protein: CASGFLAGEQFF

J gene: TRBJ1-5
CDR3 length: 15
V gene: TRBV6-6
CDR3 protein: CASSPQGDGRQPQHF

J gene: TRBJ2-7
CDR3 length: 15
V gene: TRBV9
CDR3 protein: CASSAYGTPQYEQYF

J gene: TRBJ2-1
CDR3 length: 15
V gene: TRBV4-2
CDR3 protein: CASSQVEQGLVEQFF

J gene: TRBJ1-1
CDR3 length: 13
V gene: TRBV2
CDR3 protein: CASSENRAVEAFF

J gene: TRBJ2-7
CDR3 length: 11
V gene: TRBV7-2
CDR3 protein: CASSLSGTPIF

J gene: TRBJ2-7
CDR3 length: 14
V gene: TRBV19
CDR3 protein: CASSADSLTYEQYF

J gene: TRBJ2-3
CDR3 length: 16
V gene: TRBV11-3
CDR3 protein: CASSPGLAGGTDTQYF

J gene: TRBJ2-1
CDR3 length: 16
V gene: TRBV28
CDR3 protein: CASSLLPDSKYNEQFF

J gene: TRBJ1-1
CDR3 length: 15
V gene: TRBV19
CDR3 protein: CASSIDLLVNTEAFF

J gene: TRBJ2-1
CDR3 length: 13
V gene: TRBV6-6
CDR3 protein: CASWALEGPEQFF

J gene: TRBJ2-1
CDR3 length: 14
V gene: TRBV5-1
CDR3 protein: CASRHGHNYNEQFF

J gene: TRBJ2-2
CDR3 length: 14
V gene: TRBV29-1
CDR3 protein: CSVQGQGATGELFF

J gene: TRBJ1-1
CDR3 length: 14
V gene: TRBV2
CDR3 protein: CASSRQGGDTEAFF

J gene: TRBJ2-3
CDR3 length: 15
V gene: TRBV28
CDR3 protein: CASGSTGWRTDTQYF

J gene: TRBJ1-1
CDR3 length: 13
V gene: TRBV29-1
CDR3 protein: CSVEGQTNTEAFF

J gene: TRBJ2-3
CDR3 length: 14
V gene: TRBV11-3
CDR3 protein: CASSLFPDEDTQYF

J gene: TRBJ2-5
CDR3 length: 15
V gene: TRBV7-2
CDR3 protein: CASSLLQGPAETQYF

J gene: TRBJ1-3
CDR3 length: 12
V gene: TRBV25-1
CDR3 protein: CASSYSGNTIYF

J gene: TRBJ2-5
CDR3 length: 15
V gene: TRBV15
CDR3 protein: CATSRGGGAIRTQYF

J gene: TRBJ1-1
CDR3 length: 14
V gene: TRBV9
CDR3 protein: CASSVVSTNTEAFF

J gene: TRBJ2-3
CDR3 length: 16
V gene: TRBV4-3
CDR3 protein: CASSQDPPSGTDTQYF

J gene: TRBJ1-1
CDR3 length: 13
V gene: TRBV7-9
CDR3 protein: CASSLEADTEAFF

J gene: TRBJ1-2
CDR3 length: 16
V gene: TRBV6-5
CDR3 protein: CASSLGTGGANYGYTF

J gene: TRBJ2-5
CDR3 length: 14
V gene: TRBV7-3
CDR3 protein: CASSNGAFQETQYF

J gene: TRBJ2-7
CDR3 length: 15
V gene: TRBV28
CDR3 protein: CASSKLPDGTFEQYF

J gene: TRBJ1-4
CDR3 length: 13
V gene: TRBV5-1
CDR3 protein: CASSWGGPEKLFF

J gene: TRBJ2-7
CDR3 length: 13
V gene: TRBV2
CDR3 protein: CAKGTSGSYEQYF

J gene: TRBJ1-2
CDR3 length: 10
V gene: TRBV28
CDR3 protein: CASSGRGYTF

J gene: TRBJ2-1
CDR3 length: 15
V gene: TRBV6-5
CDR3 protein: CASSYSGVLHNEQFF

J gene: TRBJ2-7
CDR3 length: 16
V gene: TRBV4-1
CDR3 protein: CASSQIRPGLYSEQYF

J gene: TRBJ1-2
CDR3 length: 15
V gene: TRBV28
CDR3 protein: CASSFLGGTGGGYTF

J gene: TRBJ1-1
CDR3 length: 16
V gene: TRBV14
CDR3 protein: CASSQDRGQINTEAFF

J gene: TRBJ2-1
CDR3 length: 13
V gene: TRBV5-4
CDR3 protein: CASSKGSPSEQFF

J gene: TRBJ1-4
CDR3 length: 14
V gene: TRBV7-8
CDR3 protein: CASSLPGTNEKLFF

J gene: TRBJ1-3
CDR3 length: 17
V gene: TRBV28
CDR3 protein: CASSFSAGGWSGNTIYF

J gene: TRBJ2-1
CDR3 length: 16
V gene: TRBV5-1
CDR3 protein: CASSLAPGRFYNEQFF

J gene: TRBJ1-4
CDR3 length: 16
V gene: TRBV7-2
CDR3 protein: CASSLGYLGGTEKLFF

J gene: TRBJ1-5
CDR3 length: 13
V gene: TRBV15
CDR3 protein: CATKSGLDQPQHF

J gene: TRBJ2-6
CDR3 length: 16
V gene: TRBV5-1
CDR3 protein: CASVSAGSSGANVLTF

J gene: TRBJ2-1
CDR3 length: 17
V gene: TRBV6-7
CDR3 protein: CASSIGRRTSSYNEQFF

J gene: TRBJ1-3
CDR3 length: 14
V gene: TRBV6-1
CDR3 protein: CASTGVRSGNTIYF

J gene: NA
CDR3 length: 15
V gene: TRBV9
CDR3 protein: CASSDGTGGFYEQYF

J gene: TRBJ1-1
CDR3 length: 11
V gene: TRBV6-5
CDR3 protein: CASSYSPEAFF

J gene: TRBJ1-3
CDR3 length: 13
V gene: TRBV19
CDR3 protein: CASSIGSGNTIYF

J gene: TRBJ2-1
CDR3 length: 13
V gene: TRBV2
CDR3 protein: CASSGLAGDEQFF

J gene: TRBJ2-7
CDR3 length: 16
V gene: TRBV19
CDR3 protein: CASRTGGAGGAYEQYF

J gene: TRBJ2-7
CDR3 length: 15
V gene: TRBV19
CDR3 protein: CASSTVPEASYEQYF

J gene: TRBJ2-7
CDR3 length: 13
V gene: TRBV11-3
CDR3 protein: CASSYTGGGEQYF

J gene: TRBJ1-2
CDR3 length: 12
V gene: TRBV29-1
CDR3 protein: CSGGSTNYGYTF